The following is a T cell receptor beta chain sequence with its context. The data stem from a study of blood T cell repertoires in COVID-19. Study-wide background: The United States, Italy and Spain supplied acute and convalescent COVID-19 samples. Sources were T cells, B-cell-depleted T cells, or PBMCs; the material itself was cDNA or gDNA.

As processed by the authors: Reference gene primers were amplified, and this amplification served to estimate nucleated cell counts. This table comes from immunoSEQ multiplex PCR, and its TCRdb copy is limited to in-frame clones, with some not included. The V and J calls and clone size come from that table; D and trimming were worked out from the DNA. The repertoire includes 200,000 to 250,000 clones, 82% of them detected once, and approximately 1.9% sits in the top ten. Germline CDR1 and CDR2: KGHSH and LQKENI. The CDR3 length is 13 residues. V gave up 5 bases and J gave up 9 bases, with 14 bases separating them.

The specimen was peripheral blood. The source is an elderly woman with acute or convalescent COVID-19. This chain links TRBV18 with TRBJ2-1; D uncertain. DNA of the CDR3: TGTGCCAGCTCATCTGACTTGAACGGTGAGCAGTTCTTC. Its protein is CASSSDLNGEQFF.